This is a list of T cell receptor beta chains from one sample in a study of T cell changes during pregnancy in multiple sclerosis. Sequencing was performed with immunoSEQ multiplex PCR; in TCRdb, only in-frame clones are kept and a portion is missing. The sample records about 20,000 clones, 70% to 90% being singletons. Material: CD8+ T cells from peripheral blood mononuclear cells, obtained in the second trimester of pregnancy. The receptor set was obtained from a female donor in good health, enrolled as a control in a pregnancy study. The CDR3 runs from the conserved cysteine through the conserved F or W. D genes are given only for firm matches. Clone size is not always given. Where it is, it says once, few, many or a class for expanded clones.

- | - | TRBJ2-1 | 16 | TRBV7-9 | TGTGCCAGCAGTCTAGGAGGGGGGGGCTCCTACAATGAGCAGTTCTTC | CASSLGGGGSYNEQFF
TRBD1 | - | TRBJ1-2 | 12 | TRBV9 | TGTGCCAGCAGCCCCACAGGGGGGGACTACACCTTC | CASSPTGGDYTF
- | - | TRBJ2-4 | 12 | TRBV5-6 | TGTGCCAGCAGCGAGGCCAAAAACATTCAGTACTTC | CASSEAKNIQYF
TRBD2 | - | TRBJ2-1 | 15 | TRBV27 | TGTGCCAGCAGTTTAGGGGCTAGCGGCAACAATGAGCAGTTCTTC | CASSLGASGNNEQFF
- | - | TRBJ2-3 | 17 | TRBV7-2 | TGTGCCAGCAGCGTAGAGGGGGTGCTTACTAGCACAGATACGCAGTATTTT | CASSVEGVLTSTDTQYF
- | - | TRBJ2-3 | 15 | TRBV7-3 | TGTGCCAGCAGCTTAAGTGGGGGGAGCGCAGATACGCAGTATTTT | CASSLSGGSADTQYF
TRBD2 | - | TRBJ2-7 | 18 | TRBV28 | TGTGCCAGCAGTTTCCCGGGGGAGGCACTAGCGGGATCCTACGAGCAGTACTTC | CASSFPGEALAGSYEQYF
- | - | TRBJ2-7 | 13 | TRBV19 | TGTGCCAGTAGTCTCGACAGCTCCTACGAGCAGTACTTC | CASSLDSSYEQYF
- | - | TRBJ1-5 | 16 | TRBV18 | TGTGCCAGCTCACCAGTAAGTGCCTATAGCAATCAGCCCCAGCATTTT | CASSPVSAYSNQPQHF
TRBD1 | - | TRBJ2-3 | 16 | TRBV27 | TGTGCCAGCAGTTCTGCCTTCCAGGGGGCCACAGATACGCAGTATTTT | CASSSAFQGATDTQYF
- | - | TRBJ2-7 | 15 | TRBV5-6 | TGTGCCAGCAGCCAGCGCGAGTCCCCTCTCTACGAGCAGTACTTC | CASSQRESPLYEQYF
- | - | TRBJ1-1 | 11 | TRBV6-5 | TGTGCCAGCACCTACGGAGTTGAAGCTTTCTTT | CASTYGVEAFF
TRBD2 | - | TRBJ2-1 | 16 | TRBV19 | TGTGCCAGTAGTCCCTATCTAGCGGGAGTCTACAATGAGCAGTTCTTC | CASSPYLAGVYNEQFF
TRBD2 | - | TRBJ2-3 | 15 | TRBV7-8 | TGTGCCAGCAGCTTTGTGGTTAGCGGGACAGATACGCAGTATTTT | CASSFVVSGTDTQYF
TRBD1 | - | TRBJ1-1 | 13 | TRBV27 | TGTGCCAGCAGTCCAGGACAGGGTTGGGGAGCTTTCTTT | CASSPGQGWGAFF
- | - | TRBJ2-7 | 11 | TRBV29-1 | TGCAGCGTCCACGCGGGCGACGAGCAGTACTTC | CSVHAGDEQYF
- | - | TRBJ2-7 | 15 | TRBV19 | TGTGCCAGTAGTATAGGGCGCGGCCCTGCCTACGAGCAGTACTTC | CASSIGRGPAYEQYF
- | - | TRBJ2-7 | 12 | TRBV7-9 | TGTGCCAGCAGTCCCAGGGGCTACGAGCAGTACTTC | CASSPRGYEQYF
TRBD2 | - | TRBJ2-3 | 16 | TRBV5-6 | TGTGCCAGCAGCGCGGGACTAGCGGGGGGCACAGATACGCAGTATTTT | CASSAGLAGGTDTQYF
- | - | TRBJ1-1 | 16 | TRBV19 | TGTGCCAGTAGTCCAGGGTTCGGGTTCATGAACACTGAAGCTTTCTTT | CASSPGFGFMNTEAFF
TRBD1 | - | TRBJ1-4 | 15 | TRBV7-8 | TGTGCCAGCAGTTACTTAGACAGGGGGGATGAAAAACTGTTTTTT | CASSYLDRGDEKLFF
- | - | TRBJ2-3 | 17 | TRBV7-6 | TGTGCCAGCAGCCGGAAAGGACTGTTGGGGAGGACAGATACGCAGTATTTT | CASSRKGLLGRTDTQYF
TRBD2 | - | TRBJ2-5 | 13 | TRBV27 | TGTGCCAGCAGTTCGGGACTAGCGGAGACCCAGTACTTC | CASSSGLAETQYF
- | - | TRBJ1-3 | 15 | TRBV4-2 | TGTGCCAGCAGCCCCCAGGGGCTCGAAGGAAACACCATATATTTT | CASSPQGLEGNTIYF
- | - | TRBJ2-7 | 14 | TRBV28 | TGTGCCAGCAGTTTGATCCAGGGGAAGAACGAGCAGTACTTC | CASSLIQGKNEQYF
TRBD1 | - | TRBJ2-1 | 14 | TRBV28 | TGTGCCAGCAGTTCTAGGACAGGGTGGAATGAGCAGTTCTTC | CASSSRTGWNEQFF
TRBD1 | - | TRBJ2-7 | 17 | TRBV11-3 | TGTGCCAGCAGCTTAGAACGGTCCCGGACAGGGTCGAGAGAGCAGTACTTC | CASSLERSRTGSREQYF
TRBD2 | once | TRBJ2-7 | 15 | TRBV6-1 | TGTGCCAGCAGCGATAATAGCGGGGCTTCCTACGAGCAGTACTTC | CASSDNSGASYEQYF
- | - | TRBJ1-1 | 12 | TRBV28 | TGTGCCAGCAGCCGTGACGGAGACGGAGCTTTCTTT | CASSRDGDGAFF
- | once | TRBJ2-7 | 15 | TRBV4-2 | TGTGCCAGCAGCCAAGCCCTGGACAGCCCCTACGAGCAGTACTTC | CASSQALDSPYEQYF
- | - | TRBJ2-5 | 16 | TRBV6-1 | TGTGCCAGCAGTGAGGTGCGGCAGAGGAGCCAAGAGACCCAGTACTTC | CASSEVRQRSQETQYF
TRBD2 | - | TRBJ2-7 | 16 | TRBV7-2 | TGTGCCAGCAGTCGTATAATAGCGGGAGATGATGGCGAGCAGTACTTC | CASSRIIAGDDGEQYF
TRBD1 | - | TRBJ1-4 | 15 | TRBV27 | TGTGCCAGCAGCACCTTCGGGACAGAACGCGAAAAACTGTTTTTT | CASSTFGTEREKLFF
- | - | TRBJ2-5 | 15 | TRBV6-4 | TGTGCCAGCAGTGTAGAAGCGGGCACCCAAGAGACCCAGTACTTC | CASSVEAGTQETQYF
- | - | TRBJ2-6 | 18 | TRBV5-1 | TGCGCCAGCAGCTTGGGTTGGACTGTCAGCTCTGGGGCCAACGTCCTGACTTTC | CASSLGWTVSSGANVLTF
- | - | TRBJ2-7 | 15 | TRBV5-1 | TGCGCCAGCAGCTTGAATTCCCGCAGGGTCCACGAGCAGTACTTC | CASSLNSRRVHEQYF
- | - | TRBJ2-7 | 13 | TRBV27 | TGTGCCAGCAGTGCCGGGGACTCCTACGAGCAGTACTTC | CASSAGDSYEQYF
TRBD2 | - | TRBJ2-7 | 16 | TRBV11-1 | TGTGCCAGCAGCTACGGGACTAGCGGACCCTCCTACGAGCAGTACTTC | CASSYGTSGPSYEQYF
- | - | TRBJ2-6 | 15 | TRBV6-4 | TGTGCCAGCAGTGACTCTAGCTCTGGGGCCAACGTCCTGACTTTC | CASSDSSSGANVLTF
- | once | TRBJ1-6 | 20 | TRBV21-1 | TGTGCCAGCAGCAAAGAGCTTGGACTTCCCCCCAGCTCCTATAATTCACCCCTCCACTTT | CASSKELGLPPSSYNSPLHF
- | - | TRBJ2-1 | 15 | TRBV9 | TGTGCCAGCAGCGTAGACGGTTCCCAAAACAATGAGCAGTTCTTC | CASSVDGSQNNEQFF
- | - | TRBJ1-1 | 12 | TRBV6-5 | TGTGCCAGCAGTATCGGGGGCACTGAAGCTTTCTTT | CASSIGGTEAFF
- | - | TRBJ2-4 | 17 | TRBV7-9 | TGTGCCAGCAGCTTAGCTGTGGGGGGGGGCAGCGGAAACATTCAGTACTTC | CASSLAVGGGSGNIQYF
TRBD1 | - | TRBJ1-2 | 15 | TRBV6-5 | TGTGCCAGCAGTTACTCGATAGGGGGCTTCTATGGCTACACCTTC | CASSYSIGGFYGYTF
- | once | TRBJ2-3 | 16 | TRBV7-8 | TGTGCCAGCAGCTTTACCCCCAGGATCAGCACAGATACGCAGTATTTT | CASSFTPRISTDTQYF